Described below is a single T cell receptor (beta chain) sequence and its context. The antigen is unknown. V gave up 5 bases and J gave up 5 bases, with 19 bases separating them. The CDR3 sequence is 15 residues long. CDR1 is KGHSH and CDR2 is LQKENI in the germline V gene. This sample is part of a study of T cell clonotyping in hematopoietic cell transplantation. Study at large: Cytoreduction preceded collection of pretransplant recipient samples.

Profiled with immunoSEQ multiplex PCR; TCRdb holds only in-frame clones, not every one. The sample holds 8,500 to 14,000 clones; more than 90% are singletons and the top ten take 10% to 15%. Specified time point: recipient sample about 28 days before transplant, after cytoreduction. The study, taken as a whole, reports: Broader posttransplant TCR repertoire diversity was predicted by graft donor and pretransplant recipient Inverse Simpson Index values. At the given depth, recipient repertoires were over 95% de novo clonotypes.

The rearrangement links TRBV18 to TRBJ2-7; tentative D call: TRBD1 (7 bases). The receptor's source is a woman in her thirties or forties with acute myeloid leukemia. Some clones in this sample may be carry-over from other donors' samples. Sequenced here: peripheral blood mononuclear cells, sampled before stem cell transplant. The CDR3 DNA reads as TGTGCCAGCTCAACCCGGGAGACAGGGTCCAACGAGCAGTACTTC. This encodes CASSTRETGSNEQYF.